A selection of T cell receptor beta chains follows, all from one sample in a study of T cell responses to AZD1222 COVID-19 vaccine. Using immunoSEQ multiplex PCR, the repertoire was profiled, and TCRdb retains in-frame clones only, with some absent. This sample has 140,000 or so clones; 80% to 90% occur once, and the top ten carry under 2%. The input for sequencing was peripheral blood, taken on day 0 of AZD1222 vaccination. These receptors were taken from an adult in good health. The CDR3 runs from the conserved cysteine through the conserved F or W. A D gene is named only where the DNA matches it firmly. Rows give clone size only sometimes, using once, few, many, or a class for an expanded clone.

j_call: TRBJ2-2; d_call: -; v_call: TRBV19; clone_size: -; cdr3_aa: CASSLPTFGGELFF; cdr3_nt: TGTGCCAGTAGCTTGCCGACCTTCGGGGGGGAGCTGTTTTTT
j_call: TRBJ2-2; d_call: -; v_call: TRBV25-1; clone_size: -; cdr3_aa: CASSEKSNTGELFF; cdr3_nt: TGTGCCAGCAGTGAAAAGAGCAACACCGGGGAGCTGTTTTTT
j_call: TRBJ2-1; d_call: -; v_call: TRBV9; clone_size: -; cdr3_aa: CASSVQSLGDEQFF; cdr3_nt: TGTGCCAGCAGCGTACAGAGCCTCGGAGATGAGCAGTTCTTC
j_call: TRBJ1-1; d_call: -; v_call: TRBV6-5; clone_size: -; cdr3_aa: CAVKGTLSNTEAFF; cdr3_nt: TGTGCCGTCAAGGGTACATTATCGAACACTGAAGCTTTCTTT
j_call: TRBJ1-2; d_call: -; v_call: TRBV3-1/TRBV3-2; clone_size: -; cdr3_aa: CASSQEQGLAYGYTF; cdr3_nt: TGTGCCAGCAGCCAAGAGCAGGGGCTTGCCTATGGCTACACCTTC
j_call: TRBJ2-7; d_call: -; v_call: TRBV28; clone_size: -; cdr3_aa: CASSLGRELTYEQYF; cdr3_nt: TGTGCCAGCAGTTTAGGCCGGGAGCTTACCTACGAGCAGTACTTC
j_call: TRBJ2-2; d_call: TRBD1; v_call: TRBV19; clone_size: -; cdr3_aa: CASSIRTGGAGELFF; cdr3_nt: TGTGCCAGTAGTATTAGGACAGGGGGGGCCGGGGAGCTGTTTTTT
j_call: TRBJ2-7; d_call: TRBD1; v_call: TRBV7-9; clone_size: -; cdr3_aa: CASSPRTGPTYEQYF; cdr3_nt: TGTGCCAGCAGCCCACGGACAGGGCCCACCTACGAGCAGTACTTC
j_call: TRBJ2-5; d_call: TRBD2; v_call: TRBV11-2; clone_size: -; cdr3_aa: CASSLGSSGGETQYF; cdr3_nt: TGTGCCAGCAGCTTAGGTAGCTCGGGGGGAGAGACCCAGTACTTC
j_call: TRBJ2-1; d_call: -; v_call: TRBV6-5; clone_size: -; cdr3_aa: CASRNGTWRNEQFF; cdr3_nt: TGTGCCAGCCGAAATGGGACTTGGAGAAATGAGCAGTTCTTC
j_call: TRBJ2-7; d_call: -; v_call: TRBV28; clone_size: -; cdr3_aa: CASSLGSPNEQYF; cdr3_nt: TGTGCCAGCAGTTTAGGGAGTCCCAACGAGCAGTACTTC
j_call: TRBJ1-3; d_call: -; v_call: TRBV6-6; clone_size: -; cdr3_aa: CASSQSLQGLGNTIYF; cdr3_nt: TGTGCCAGCAGTCAATCCTTGCAGGGTCTTGGAAACACCATATATTTT
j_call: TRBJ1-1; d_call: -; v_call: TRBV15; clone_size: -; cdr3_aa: CATSRDWGGFTEAFF; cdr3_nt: TGTGCCACCAGCAGAGATTGGGGGGGGTTCACTGAAGCTTTCTTT
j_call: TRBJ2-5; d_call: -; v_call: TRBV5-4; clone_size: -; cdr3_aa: CASSHKHRQETQYF; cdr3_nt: TGTGCCAGCAGCCATAAACATCGACAAGAGACCCAGTACTTC
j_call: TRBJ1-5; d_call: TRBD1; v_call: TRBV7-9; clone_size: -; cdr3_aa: CASSSTGPNQPQHF; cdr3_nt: TGTGCCAGCAGCTCGACAGGGCCGAATCAGCCCCAGCATTTT
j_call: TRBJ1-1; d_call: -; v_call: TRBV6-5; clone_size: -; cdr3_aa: CASQFTGEAFF; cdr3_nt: TGTGCCAGCCAATTCACAGGAGAAGCTTTCTTT
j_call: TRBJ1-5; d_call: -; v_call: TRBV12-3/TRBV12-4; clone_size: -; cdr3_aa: CASSFWNQPQHF; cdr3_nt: TGTGCCAGCAGTTTCTGGAATCAGCCCCAGCATTTT
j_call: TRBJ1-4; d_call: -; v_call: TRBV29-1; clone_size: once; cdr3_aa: CSVLMGREKLFF; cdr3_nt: TGCAGCGTCTTGATGGGGCGGGAAAAACTGTTTTTT
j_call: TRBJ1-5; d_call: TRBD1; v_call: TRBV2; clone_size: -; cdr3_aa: CASRGQGSEQPQHF; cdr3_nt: TGTGCCAGCAGGGGACAGGGTTCGGAACAGCCCCAGCATTTT
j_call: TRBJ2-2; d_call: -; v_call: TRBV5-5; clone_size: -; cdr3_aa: CASSSRPDKTGELFF; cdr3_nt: TGTGCCAGCAGCTCGAGGCCTGATAAAACCGGGGAGCTGTTTTTT
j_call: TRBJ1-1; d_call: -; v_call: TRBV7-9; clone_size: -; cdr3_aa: CASSVLGDAVVTEAFF; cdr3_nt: TGTGCCAGCAGCGTCCTAGGGGATGCCGTGGTCACTGAAGCTTTCTTT
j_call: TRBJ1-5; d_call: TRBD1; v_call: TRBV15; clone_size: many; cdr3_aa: CATSRVPGTGLNQPQHF; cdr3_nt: TGTGCCACCAGCAGGGTGCCCGGGACAGGCTTAAATCAGCCCCAGCATTTT
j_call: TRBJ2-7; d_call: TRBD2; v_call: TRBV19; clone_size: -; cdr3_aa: CASRTSGSYEQYF; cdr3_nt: TGTGCCAGTAGGACTAGCGGGAGCTACGAGCAGTACTTC
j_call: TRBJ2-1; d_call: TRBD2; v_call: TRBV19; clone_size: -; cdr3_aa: CASSIASAGGTYNEQFF; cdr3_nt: TGTGCCAGTAGTATAGCCTCAGCGGGAGGAACCTACAATGAGCAGTTCTTC
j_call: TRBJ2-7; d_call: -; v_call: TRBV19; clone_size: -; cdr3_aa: CASSDINYEQYF; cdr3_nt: TGTGCCAGTAGTGACATAAACTACGAGCAGTACTTC
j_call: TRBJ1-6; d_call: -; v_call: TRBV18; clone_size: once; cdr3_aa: CASSWGGDNSPLHF; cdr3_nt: TGTGCCAGCTCGTGGGGCGGGGATAATTCACCCCTCCACTTT
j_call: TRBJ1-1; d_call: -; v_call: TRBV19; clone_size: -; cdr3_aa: CASSMAHNFAEAFF; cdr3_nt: TGTGCCAGTAGTATGGCACACAACTTCGCTGAAGCTTTCTTT
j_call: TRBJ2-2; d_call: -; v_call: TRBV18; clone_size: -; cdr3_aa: CASSPPSGVGELFF; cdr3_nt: TGTGCCAGCTCACCCCCTTCCGGTGTCGGGGAGCTGTTTTTT
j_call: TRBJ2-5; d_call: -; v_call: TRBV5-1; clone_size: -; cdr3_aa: CASSPGEYTKETQYF; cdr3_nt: TGCGCCAGCAGCCCAGGGGAGTACACAAAAGAGACCCAGTACTTC
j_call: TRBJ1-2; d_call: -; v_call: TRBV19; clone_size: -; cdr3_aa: CASSRRANYGYTF; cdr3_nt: TGTGCCAGCTCACGGCGGGCTAACTATGGCTACACCTTC
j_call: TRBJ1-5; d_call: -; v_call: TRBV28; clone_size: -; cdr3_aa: CASSPSRSQHF; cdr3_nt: TGTGCCAGCAGCCCCTCAAGGTCCCAGCATTTT
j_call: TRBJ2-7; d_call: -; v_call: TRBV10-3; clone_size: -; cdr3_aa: CAISAGYEQYF; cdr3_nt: TGTGCCATCAGTGCAGGCTACGAGCAGTACTTC
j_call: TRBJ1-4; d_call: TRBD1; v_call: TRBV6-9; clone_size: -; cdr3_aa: CASRTQGGRNEKLFF; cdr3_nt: TGTGCCAGCAGGACCCAGGGGGGGAGGAATGAAAAACTGTTTTTT
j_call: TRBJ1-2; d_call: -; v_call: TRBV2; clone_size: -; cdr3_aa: CASSPGSNGYTF; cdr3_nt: TGTGCCAGCAGTCCGGGATCGAATGGCTACACCTTC
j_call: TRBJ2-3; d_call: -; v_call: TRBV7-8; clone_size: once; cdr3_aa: CASSLVGGTDTQYF; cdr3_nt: TGTGCCAGCAGCTTAGTGGGCGGCACAGATACGCAGTATTTT
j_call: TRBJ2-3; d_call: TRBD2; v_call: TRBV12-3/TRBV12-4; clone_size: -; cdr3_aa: CASSGLAADTQYF; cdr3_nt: TGTGCCAGCAGTGGACTAGCCGCAGATACGCAGTATTTT
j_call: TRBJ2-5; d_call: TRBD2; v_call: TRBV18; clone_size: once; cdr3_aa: CASSPLDAGGGTQYF; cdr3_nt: TGTGCCAGCTCACCACTTGACGCAGGCGGGGGGACCCAGTACTTC
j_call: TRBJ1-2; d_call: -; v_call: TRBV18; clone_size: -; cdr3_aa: CASSLAGEALYGYTF; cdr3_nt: TGTGCCAGCTCACTTGCAGGGGAGGCCCTCTATGGCTACACCTTC
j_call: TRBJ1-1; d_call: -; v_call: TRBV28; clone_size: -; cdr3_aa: CASSSVRGEAFF; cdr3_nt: TGTGCCAGCAGTTCCGTTAGGGGTGAAGCTTTCTTT
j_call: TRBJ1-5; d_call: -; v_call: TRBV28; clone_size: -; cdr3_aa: CASRMTGGPQHF; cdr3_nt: TGTGCCAGCCGAATGACGGGCGGGCCCCAGCATTTT
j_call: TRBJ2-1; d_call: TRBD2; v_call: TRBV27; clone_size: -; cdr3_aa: CASRERGALSSYNEQFF; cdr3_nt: TGTGCCAGCAGGGAGCGGGGGGCCTTGAGCTCCTACAATGAGCAGTTCTTC
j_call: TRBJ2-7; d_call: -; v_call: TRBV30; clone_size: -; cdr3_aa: CAWSYGYSYEQYF; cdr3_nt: TGTGCCTGGAGTTACGGGTACTCCTACGAGCAGTACTTC
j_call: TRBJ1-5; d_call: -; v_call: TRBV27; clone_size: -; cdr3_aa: CASSFRATNQPQHF; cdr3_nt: TGTGCCAGCAGTTTCCGGGCCACAAATCAGCCCCAGCATTTT
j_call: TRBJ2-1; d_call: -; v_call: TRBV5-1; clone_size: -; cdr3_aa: CASSLGSGREQFF; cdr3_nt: TGCGCCAGCAGCCTGGGCTCAGGGCGTGAGCAGTTCTTC